The clone carrying this T cell receptor (beta chain) was recorded once. As yet, its antigen is unknown. Per germline, CDR1 SGHDT and CDR2 YYEEEE. The CDR3 is 16 amino acids. V was pared by 1 base and J by 1 base, with 7 bases of the junction left unmatched. Measured with immunoSEQ multiplex PCR; TCRdb has only the in-frame clones, and not every one. The data contain fewer than 80,000 clones, 95% to 96% of them singletons. These data come from a study of cytomegalovirus exposure and HLA in healthy donors. General study findings and limits: The study put roughly 160 TCR beta chains on its list as cytomegalovirus-associated.

This chain uses TRBV5-6 with TRBJ2-7; 8 bases line up with TRBD2. Specimen: PBMCs. The origin of this receptor is a woman aged 18-29 years in good health and CMV-seropositive. The CDR3 protein is CASSLLTSEVSYEQYF. The CDR3 nucleotides read TGTGCCAGCAGCTTGCTGACTAGCGAGGTTTCCTACGAGCAGTACTTC.